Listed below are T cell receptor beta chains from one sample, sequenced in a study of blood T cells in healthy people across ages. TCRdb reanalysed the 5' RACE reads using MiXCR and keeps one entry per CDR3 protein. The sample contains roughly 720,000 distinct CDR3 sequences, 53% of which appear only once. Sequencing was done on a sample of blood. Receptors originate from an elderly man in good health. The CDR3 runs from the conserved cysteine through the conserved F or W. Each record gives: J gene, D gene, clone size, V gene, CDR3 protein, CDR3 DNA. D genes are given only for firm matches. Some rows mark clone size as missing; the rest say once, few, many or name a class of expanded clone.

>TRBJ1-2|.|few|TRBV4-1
CASSQEGDLRYIYGYTF
TGCGCCAGCAGCCAAGAGGGGGACCTCCGGTACATCTATGGCTACACCTTC
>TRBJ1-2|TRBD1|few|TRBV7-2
CASRTGGEGYTF
TGTGCCAGCAGAACAGGGGGAGAGGGCTACACCTTC
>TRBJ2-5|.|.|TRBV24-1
CATSRSYNEQYF
TGTGCCACCAGTCGTTCCTACAATGAGCAGTACTTC
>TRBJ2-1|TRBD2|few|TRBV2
CASSLGLAGATQQFF
TGTGCCAGCAGTCTAGGACTAGCGGGAGCCACACAGCAGTTCTTC
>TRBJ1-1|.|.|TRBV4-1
CASSQRDRYTEAFF
TGCGCCAGCAGCCAACGCGACAGATACACTGAAGCTTTCTTT
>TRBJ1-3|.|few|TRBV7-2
CASSPTGSGNTIYF
TGTGCCAGCAGCCCAACAGGGTCTGGAAACACCATATATTTT
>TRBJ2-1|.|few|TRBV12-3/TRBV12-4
CASSLARALSYNEQFF
TGTGCCAGCAGTTTAGCGCGAGCCCTCTCCTACAATGAGCAGTTCTTC
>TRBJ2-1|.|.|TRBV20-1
CSVPGVYNEQFF
TGCAGTGTACCAGGGGTCTACAATGAGCAGTTCTTC
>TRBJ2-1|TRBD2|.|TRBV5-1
CASASGPSSYNEQFF
TGCGCCAGTGCTAGCGGCCCCAGCTCCTACAATGAGCAGTTCTTC
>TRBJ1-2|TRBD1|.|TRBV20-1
CSAPNRGVSNYGYTF
TGCAGTGCCCCCAACAGGGGCGTATCTAACTATGGCTACACCTTC